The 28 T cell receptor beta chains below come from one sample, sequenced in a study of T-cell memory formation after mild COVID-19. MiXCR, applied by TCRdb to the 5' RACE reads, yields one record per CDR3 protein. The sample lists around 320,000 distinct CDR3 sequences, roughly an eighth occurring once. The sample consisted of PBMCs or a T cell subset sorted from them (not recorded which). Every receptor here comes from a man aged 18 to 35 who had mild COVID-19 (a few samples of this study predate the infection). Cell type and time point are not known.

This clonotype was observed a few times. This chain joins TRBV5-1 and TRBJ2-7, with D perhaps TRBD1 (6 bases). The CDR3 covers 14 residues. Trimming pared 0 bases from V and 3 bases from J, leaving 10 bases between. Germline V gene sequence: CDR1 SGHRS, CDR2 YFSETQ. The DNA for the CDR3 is TGCGCCAGCAGCTTGGGTACAGGGAACTACGAGCAGTACTTC. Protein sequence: CASSLGTGNYEQYF.

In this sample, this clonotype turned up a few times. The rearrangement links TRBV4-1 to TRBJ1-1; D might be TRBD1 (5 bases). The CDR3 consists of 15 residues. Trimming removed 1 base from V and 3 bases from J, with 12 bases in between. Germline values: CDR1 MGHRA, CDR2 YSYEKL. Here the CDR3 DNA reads TGCGCCAGCAGCCAAGGGAGGGGAGTTTACACTGAAGCTTTCTTT. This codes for CASSQGRGVYTEAFF.

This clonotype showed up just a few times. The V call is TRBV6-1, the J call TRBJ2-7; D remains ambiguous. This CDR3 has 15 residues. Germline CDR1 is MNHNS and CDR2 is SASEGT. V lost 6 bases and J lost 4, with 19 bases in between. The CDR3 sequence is CASRRMAAGWYEQYF. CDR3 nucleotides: TGTGCCAGCAGGAGGATGGCGGCCGGGTGGTACGAGCAGTACTTC.

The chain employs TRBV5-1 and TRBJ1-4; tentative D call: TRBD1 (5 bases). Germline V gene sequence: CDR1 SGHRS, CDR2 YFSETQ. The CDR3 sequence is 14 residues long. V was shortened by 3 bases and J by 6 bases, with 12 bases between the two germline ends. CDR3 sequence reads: CASSWGSGDEKLFF. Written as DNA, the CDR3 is TGCGCCAGCAGCTGGGGGTCGGGCGATGAAAAACTGTTTTTT.

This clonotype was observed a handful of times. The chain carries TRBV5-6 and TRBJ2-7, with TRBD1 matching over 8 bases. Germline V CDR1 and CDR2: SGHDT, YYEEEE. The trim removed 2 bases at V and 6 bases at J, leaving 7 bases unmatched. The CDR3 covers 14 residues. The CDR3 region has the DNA TGTGCCAGCAGCTTAGACAGGGGATTACGCGAGCAGTACTTC. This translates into CASSLDRGLREQYF.

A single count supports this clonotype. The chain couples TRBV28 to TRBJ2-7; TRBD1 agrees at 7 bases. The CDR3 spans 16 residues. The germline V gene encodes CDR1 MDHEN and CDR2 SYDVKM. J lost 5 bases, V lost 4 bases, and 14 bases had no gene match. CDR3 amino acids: CASSSRQGFYLDEQYV. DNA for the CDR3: TGTGCCAGCAGTTCCCGACAGGGATTTTATTTAGACGAGCAGTACGTC.

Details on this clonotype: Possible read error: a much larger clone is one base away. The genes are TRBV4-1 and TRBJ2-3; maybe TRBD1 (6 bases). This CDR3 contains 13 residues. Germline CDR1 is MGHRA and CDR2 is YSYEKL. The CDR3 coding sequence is TGCGCCAGCAGCGGGGGCGCAGGGGATACGAAGTATTTT. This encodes CASSGGAGDTKYF.

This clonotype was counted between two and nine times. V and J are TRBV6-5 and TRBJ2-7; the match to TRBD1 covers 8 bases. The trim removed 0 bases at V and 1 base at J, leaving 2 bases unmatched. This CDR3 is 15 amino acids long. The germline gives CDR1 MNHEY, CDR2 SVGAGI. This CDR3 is CASSYSGQESYEQYF. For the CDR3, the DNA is TGTGCCAGCAGTTACTCGGGACAGGAGTCCTACGAGCAGTACTTC.

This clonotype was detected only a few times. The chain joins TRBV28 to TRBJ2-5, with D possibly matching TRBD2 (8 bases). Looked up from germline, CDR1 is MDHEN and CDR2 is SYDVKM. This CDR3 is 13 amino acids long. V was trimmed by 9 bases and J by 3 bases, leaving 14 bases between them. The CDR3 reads CASREGTEETQYF. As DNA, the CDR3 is TGTGCCAGTCGGGAGGGGACAGAAGAGACCCAGTACTTC.

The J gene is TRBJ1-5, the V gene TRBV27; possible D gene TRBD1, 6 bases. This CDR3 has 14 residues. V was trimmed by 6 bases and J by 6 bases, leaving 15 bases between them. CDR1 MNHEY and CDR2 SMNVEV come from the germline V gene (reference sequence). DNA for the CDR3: TGTGCCAGCAGAAATACAGGGTATGGTCAGCCCCAGCATTTT. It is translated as CASRNTGYGQPQHF.

The CDR3 spells CASSQDPDRRTTEAFF. For the CDR3, the DNA is TGCGCCAGCAGCCAAGACCCGGATAGGAGGACAACTGAAGCTTTCTTT. The chain is built from TRBV4-3 and TRBJ1-1; weak D call: TRBD1 (5 bases). V lost 0 bases, J lost 5 bases, and 16 bases lay in between. There are 16 residues in the CDR3. Per the germline V gene, CDR1 is LGHNA and CDR2 is YSLEER.

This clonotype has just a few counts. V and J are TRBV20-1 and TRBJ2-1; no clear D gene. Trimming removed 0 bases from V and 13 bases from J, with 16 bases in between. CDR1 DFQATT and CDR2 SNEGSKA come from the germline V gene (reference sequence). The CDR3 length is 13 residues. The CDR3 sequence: CSARDRGRAQQFF. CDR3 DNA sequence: TGCAGTGCTAGAGACCGCGGAAGGGCCCAACAGTTCTTC.

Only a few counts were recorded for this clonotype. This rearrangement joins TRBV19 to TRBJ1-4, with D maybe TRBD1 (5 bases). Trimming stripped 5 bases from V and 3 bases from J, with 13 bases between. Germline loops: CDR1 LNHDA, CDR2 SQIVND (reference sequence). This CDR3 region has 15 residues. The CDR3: CASSPYRGSNEKLFF. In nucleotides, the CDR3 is TGTGCCAGTAGTCCGTATCGGGGGTCTAATGAAAAACTGTTTTTT.

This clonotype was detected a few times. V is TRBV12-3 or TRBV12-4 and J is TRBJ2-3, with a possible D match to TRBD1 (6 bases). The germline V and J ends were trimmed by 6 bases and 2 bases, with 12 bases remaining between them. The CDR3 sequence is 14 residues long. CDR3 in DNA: TGTGCCAGCAGAACGACAGGTTTCACAGATACGCAGTATTTT. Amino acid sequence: CASRTTGFTDTQYF.

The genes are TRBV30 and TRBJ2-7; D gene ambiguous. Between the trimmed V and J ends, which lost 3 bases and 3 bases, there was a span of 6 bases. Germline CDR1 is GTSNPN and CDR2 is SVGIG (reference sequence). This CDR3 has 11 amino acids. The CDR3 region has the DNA TGTGCCTGGAGAGACCACTACGAGCAGTACTTC. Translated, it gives CAWRDHYEQYF.

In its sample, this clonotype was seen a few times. CDR3 coding DNA: TGTGCCAGCAGCGTAGGAGGGAGTGGCACCGGGGAGCTGTTTTTT. It specifies CASSVGGSGTGELFF. The chain combines TRBV9 with TRBJ2-2; the D gene is possibly TRBD2 (5 bases). In germline, CDR1 is SGDLS, CDR2 YYNGEE. The CDR3 has 15 residues. V gave up 0 bases and J gave up 4 bases, with 10 bases separating them.

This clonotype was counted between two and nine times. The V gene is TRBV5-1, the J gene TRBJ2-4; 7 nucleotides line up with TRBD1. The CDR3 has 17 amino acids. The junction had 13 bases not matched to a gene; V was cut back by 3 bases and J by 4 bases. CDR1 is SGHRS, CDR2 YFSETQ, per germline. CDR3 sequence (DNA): TGCGCCAGCAGCTCACGGGGAAGAGGGACAGCTAAAAACATTCAGTACTTC. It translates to CASSSRGRGTAKNIQYF.

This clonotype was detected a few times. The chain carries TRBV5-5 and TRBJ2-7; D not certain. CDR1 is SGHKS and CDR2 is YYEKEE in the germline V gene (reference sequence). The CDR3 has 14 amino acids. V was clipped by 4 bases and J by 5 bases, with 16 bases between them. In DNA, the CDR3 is TGTGCCAGCAGCCCCGTCAGGATGGTGGACGAGCAGTACGTC. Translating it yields CASSPVRMVDEQYV.

CDR3 DNA: TGTGCCAGCCTGTCCCCAGGCAGCCTTAATCAGCCCCAGCATTTT. Residues: CASLSPGSLNQPQHF. The chain joins TRBV28 to TRBJ1-5; unclear D gene. Looked up from germline, CDR1 is MDHEN and CDR2 is SYDVKM. Trimming pared 8 bases from V and 4 bases from J, leaving 18 bases between. There are 15 residues in the CDR3.

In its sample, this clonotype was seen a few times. The CDR3 nucleotides read TGTGCCAGCAGTTTATCAGGGAATGGTCAGCCCCAGCATTTT. It encodes CASSLSGNGQPQHF. This sequence joins TRBV12-3 or TRBV12-4 and TRBJ1-5; weak D call: TRBD1 (5 bases). This CDR3 is 14 amino acids long. The ends were cut back, 2 bases at V and 6 bases at J, with 11 bases in the middle.

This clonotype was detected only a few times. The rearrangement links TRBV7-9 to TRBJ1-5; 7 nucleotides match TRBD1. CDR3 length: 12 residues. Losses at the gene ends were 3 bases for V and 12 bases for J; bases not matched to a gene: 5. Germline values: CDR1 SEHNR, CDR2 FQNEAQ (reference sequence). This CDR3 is CASSLVGTDQHF. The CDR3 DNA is TGTGCCAGCAGCTTGGTGGGGACAGACCAGCATTTT.

CDR3 sequence reads: CASSRTAEAFF. Here the CDR3 DNA reads TGTGCCAGCAGCCGGACGGCTGAAGCTTTCTTT. The V call is TRBV12-3 or TRBV12-4, the J call TRBJ1-1; D not resolved. The CDR3 contains 11 residues. The V gene lost 6 bases and the J gene lost 6 bases, with 8 bases spanning the gap.

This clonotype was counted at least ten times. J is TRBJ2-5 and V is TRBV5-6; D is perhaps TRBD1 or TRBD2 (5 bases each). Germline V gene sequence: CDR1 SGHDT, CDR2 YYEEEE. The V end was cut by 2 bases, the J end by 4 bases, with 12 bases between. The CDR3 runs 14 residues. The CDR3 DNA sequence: TGTGCCAGCAGCTTTTCTGCAGGGAGAGAGACCCAGTACTTC. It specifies CASSFSAGRETQYF. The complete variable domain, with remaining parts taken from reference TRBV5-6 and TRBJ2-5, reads DAGVTQSPTHLIKTRGQQVTLRCSPKSGHDTVSWYQQALGQGPQFIFQYYEEEERQRGNFPDRFSGHQFPNYSSELNVNALLLGDSALYLCASSFSAGRETQYFGPGTRLLVL.

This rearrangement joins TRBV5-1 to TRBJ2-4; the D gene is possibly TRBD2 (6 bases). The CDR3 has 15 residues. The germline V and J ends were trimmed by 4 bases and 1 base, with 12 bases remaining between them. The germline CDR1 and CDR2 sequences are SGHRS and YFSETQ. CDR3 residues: CASSAAGLAKNIQYF. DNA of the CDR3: TGCGCCAGCAGCGCGGCGGGGTTGGCCAAAAACATTCAGTACTTC.

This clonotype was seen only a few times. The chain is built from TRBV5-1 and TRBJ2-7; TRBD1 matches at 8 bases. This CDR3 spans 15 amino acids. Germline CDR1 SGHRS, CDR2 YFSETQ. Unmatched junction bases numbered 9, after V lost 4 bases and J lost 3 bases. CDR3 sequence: CASSRKTGANYEQYF. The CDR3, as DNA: TGCGCCAGCAGCCGCAAGACAGGGGCTAACTACGAGCAGTACTTC.

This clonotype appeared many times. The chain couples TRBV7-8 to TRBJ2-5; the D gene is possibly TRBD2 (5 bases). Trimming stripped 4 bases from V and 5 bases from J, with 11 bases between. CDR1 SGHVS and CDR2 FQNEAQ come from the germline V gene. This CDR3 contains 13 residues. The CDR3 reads CASSSRTAETQYF. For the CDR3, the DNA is TGTGCCAGCAGCTCTAGGACTGCGGAGACCCAGTACTTC.

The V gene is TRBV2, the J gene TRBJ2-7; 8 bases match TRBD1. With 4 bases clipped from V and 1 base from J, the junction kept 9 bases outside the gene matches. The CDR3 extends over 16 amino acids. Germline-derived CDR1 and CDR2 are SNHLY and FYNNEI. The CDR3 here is CASSALRTGMSYEQYV. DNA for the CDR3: TGTGCCAGCAGTGCTTTAAGGACAGGGATGTCCTACGAGCAGTACGTC.

For the CDR3, the DNA is TGTGCCAGCAGCCTCATACAGGACCACCTTAATTCACCCCTCCACTTT. It is translated as CASSLIQDHLNSPLHF. This sequence joins TRBV28 and TRBJ1-6, with TRBD1 as a possible D gene (5 bases). This CDR3 is 16 amino acids long. The V gene lost 6 bases and the J gene lost 6 bases, with 18 bases spanning the gap. CDR1 is MDHEN, CDR2 SYDVKM, per germline.